This entry is about one TCR beta chain. The antigen is unknown. It was after approximately 11 days of culture that CD4+ T cells were isolated. Participants were vaccinated with two doses of either the BNT162b2 or mRNA-1273 vaccine. The vaccine recipients had no prior SARS-CoV-2 infection, with negative nucleocapsid antibodies. Half the medium was replaced with IL-2 medium on days 3 and 7. Method: immunoSEQ multiplex PCR; TCRdb's copy keeps in-frame clones and lacks some. Among fewer than 75,000 clones listed, approximately 79% were seen once. This entry belongs to a study of vaccination effects on CD4 cells after COVID-19. Overall study: The median interval between the second dose and post-vaccine sampling was 72 days.

V lost 5 bases and J lost 8; bases outside the gene matches: 5. The CDR3 spans 12 residues. Germline-derived CDR1 and CDR2 are LGHNT and FRNRAP. Sequencing used CD4+ T cells from PBMCs cultured without peptide, obtained after COVID-19 vaccination. The chain is built from TRBV12-5 and TRBJ1-1, with TRBD1 matching over 7 bases. The clonotype comes from a human donor who received a COVID-19 vaccine. CDR3 nucleotide sequence: TGTGCTAGTGGTCTGGCGACAGGGGAAGCTTTCTTT. This sequence encodes CASGLATGEAFF.